This TCR beta chain appears in the sequencing data of a study of cytomegalovirus exposure and HLA in healthy donors. Study outcomes and limitations: Most subjects' HLA-A and HLA-B alleles were reportedly predicted from TCR beta sequences. Reportedly, fewer N-insertions than the approximately 610-donor mean appeared in an Asian-associated ancestry cluster in a later analysis.

To note about this clone: Its antigen remains unknown.

Germline lookup yields CDR1 SGHNT and CDR2 YENEEA. The CDR3 extends over 17 amino acids. V dropped 0 bases and J dropped 0 bases, with 15 bases sitting between them. Both 60 Vbeta primers and 13 Jbeta primers went into the PCR. Clones were read by immunoSEQ multiplex PCR, and TCRdb kept only the in-frame ones, dropping some. The sample carries around 110,000 clones, about 79% recorded once. The rearrangement joins TRBV11-3 to TRBJ2-7; the D gene is possibly TRBD2 (7 bases). Material for sequencing was PBMCs. This TCR was sampled from a man aged 25 to 40 in good health and CMV-seropositive. CDR3 DNA sequence: TGTGCCAGCAGCTTAGAAAGGGGGGGGGCCCGCTCCTACGAGCAGTACTTC. Amino acids: CASSLERGGARSYEQYF.